The 24 T cell receptor beta chains in this list originate from one sample, sequenced in a study of cytomegalovirus exposure and HLA in healthy donors. Sequencing was performed with immunoSEQ multiplex PCR; in TCRdb, only in-frame clones are kept and a portion is missing. The sample lists about 310,000 clones, approximately 85% occurring once. Specimen: PBMCs. The source is a man aged 25-45 years in good health and CMV-seronegative.

The chain uses TRBV2 and TRBJ2-5, with D maybe TRBD1 (6 bases). Trimming removed 2 bases at V and 5 bases at J, with 21 bases between. The V gene's germline CDR1 is SNHLY and CDR2 FYNNEI. The CDR3 has 17 residues. CDR3 region: CASSESRMAGAGETQYF. Here the CDR3 DNA reads TGTGCCAGCAGTGAATCCCGGATGGCAGGGGCAGGGGAGACCCAGTACTTC.

In its sample, this clone was seen a few times. CDR3 bases: TGTGCCAGCAGCCATCCTAACTATGGCTACACCTTC. Translation gives CASSHPNYGYTF. This rearrangement joins TRBV5-4 to TRBJ1-2; D call uncertain. This CDR3 is built from 12 residues. Germline loops: CDR1 SGHNT, CDR2 YYREEE (reference sequence). Trimming removed 4 bases at V and 0 bases at J, with 4 bases between.

This clone was recorded only once. The chain employs TRBV27 and TRBJ2-4, with 10 bases fitting TRBD1. CDR1 and CDR2 from the germline V gene are MNHEY and SMNVEV (reference sequence). The CDR3 covers 15 residues. V shed 5 bases and J 10 bases; nucleotides not matched to a gene: 11. The CDR3 region has the DNA TGTGCCAGCAGTCTAGGACAGGGGGTCTTAGCGATTCAGTACTTC. It specifies CASSLGQGVLAIQYF.

The genes are TRBV18 and TRBJ1-5; no definite D call. V shed 1 base and J shed 2 bases, with 9 bases lying between them. CDR3 length: 15 residues. Germline CDR1 KGHSH, CDR2 LQKENI. CDR3 in DNA: TGTGCCAGCTCACCACTTTCGGGAGGCAATCAGCCCCAGCATTTT. The encoded protein is CASSPLSGGNQPQHF.

The chain joins TRBV7-9 to TRBJ2-7, with TRBD1 matching over 9 bases. CDR3 length: 15 amino acids. V lost 0 bases and J lost 5; bases outside the gene matches: 5. Germline values: CDR1 SEHNR, CDR2 FQNEAQ (reference sequence). CDR3 residues: CASSLAGQGINEQYF. The CDR3 DNA reads as TGTGCCAGCAGCTTAGCAGGACAGGGGATAAACGAGCAGTACTTC.

Details on this clone: Other nucleotide sequences in the sample specify the same CDR3. J is TRBJ1-2 and V is TRBV27; TRBD1 is a possible D gene (5 bases). Germline V gene lookup returns CDR1 MNHEY and CDR2 SMNVEV (reference sequence). The CDR3 totals 14 residues. V lost 6 bases and J lost 0, with 11 bases in between. CDR3 DNA: TGTGCCAGCAGCCTAACAGGTTCTAACTATGGCTACACCTTC. Amino acids: CASSLTGSNYGYTF.

The rearrangement uses TRBV7-9 and TRBJ1-2, with D uncertain. The V gene's germline CDR1 is SEHNR and CDR2 FQNEAQ (reference sequence). V was clipped by 5 bases and J by 1 base, with 11 bases between them. CDR3 length equals 14 residues. CDR3 amino acids: CASSAEVHNYGYTF. The CDR3, as DNA: TGTGCCAGCAGCGCAGAGGTGCATAACTATGGCTACACCTTC.

V is TRBV18 and J is TRBJ2-3, with D maybe TRBD1 (7 bases). V was cut by 3 bases and J by 4 bases, with 14 bases left in between. The CDR3 spans 15 residues. CDR1 KGHSH and CDR2 LQKENI come from the germline V gene. CDR3 amino acids: CASSPQGGSSDTQYF. DNA of the CDR3: TGTGCCAGCTCACCTCAGGGGGGAAGTTCAGATACGCAGTATTTT.

The chain recombines TRBV27 with TRBJ1-1; possibly TRBD1 for D (5 bases). Trimming stripped 3 bases from V and 1 base from J, with 6 bases between. CDR1 MNHEY and CDR2 SMNVEV come from the germline V gene (reference sequence). The CDR3 spans 13 residues. The CDR3 loop is CASSFTGNTEAFF. In DNA, the CDR3 is TGTGCCAGCAGTTTTACAGGGAACACTGAAGCTTTCTTT.

V gene TRBV14 combines with J gene TRBJ1-1, with 8 bases identical to TRBD1. Germline values: CDR1 SGHDN, CDR2 FVKESK. The CDR3 has 16 amino acids. V was pared by 2 bases and J by 5 bases, with 10 bases of the junction left unmatched. CDR3 protein: CASSQWQGAGRTEAFF. In DNA, the CDR3 is TGTGCCAGCAGCCAATGGCAGGGGGCGGGTAGGACTGAAGCTTTCTTT.

This clone was seen just once. The chain carries TRBV5-1 and TRBJ1-4; 7 nucleotides line up with TRBD1. Looked up from germline, CDR1 is SGHRS and CDR2 is YFSETQ. Trimming at V came to 3 bases and at J to 5 bases, leaving 10 bases not matched to a gene. The CDR3 contains 16 residues. The DNA for the CDR3 is TGCGCCAGCAGCTCCGGGACAGATTACCAGAATGAAAAACTGTTTTTT. It specifies CASSSGTDYQNEKLFF.

The genes are TRBV2 and TRBJ2-5, with 10 bases lining up with TRBD2. Looked up from germline, CDR1 is SNHLY and CDR2 is FYNNEI. V dropped 2 bases and J dropped 5; count of bases not matched to a gene: 11. The CDR3 runs 17 residues. The CDR3 is CASSERLAGHDGETQYF. The DNA of the CDR3 is TGTGCCAGCAGTGAAAGACTAGCGGGCCACGATGGGGAGACCCAGTACTTC.

The V call is TRBV18, the J call TRBJ1-5; weak D call: TRBD1 (6 bases). There are 14 residues in the CDR3. With 6 bases removed from V and 0 bases from J, the gap between germline ends came to 9 bases. Germline CDR1 is KGHSH and CDR2 is LQKENI. CDR3 nucleotide sequence: TGTGCCAGCTCGGGGGCTGATAGCAATCAGCCCCAGCATTTT. Translated, it gives CASSGADSNQPQHF.

The chain joins TRBV6-4 to TRBJ2-1; TRBD2 aligns across 7 bases. Germline assignment: CDR1 MRHNA and CDR2 SNTAGT. This CDR3 is built from 14 residues. Losses at the gene ends were 4 bases for V and 5 bases for J; bases not matched to a gene: 5. CDR3 amino acids: CASSAGLVNNEQFF. CDR3 nucleotides: TGTGCCAGCAGTGCCGGACTAGTTAACAATGAGCAGTTCTTC.

The genes are TRBV5-6 and TRBJ1-1; D gene ambiguous. Germline CDR1 SGHDT, CDR2 YYEEEE. V lost 0 bases to trimming and J lost 6 bases, with 9 bases between them. The CDR3 runs 13 residues. The CDR3, as DNA: TGTGCCAGCAGCTTGGGCGAGGGTCCTGAAGCTTTCTTT. It is translated as CASSLGEGPEAFF.

The chain carries TRBV4-1 and TRBJ1-2; TRBD1 matches at 10 bases. Unmatched junction bases numbered 2, after V lost 2 bases and J lost 5 bases. CDR1 and CDR2 (germline): MGHRA, YSYEKL. The CDR3 totals 14 residues. The CDR3 sequence is CASSQRTGGYGYTF. In nucleotides, the CDR3 is TGCGCCAGCAGCCAAAGGACAGGGGGATATGGCTACACCTTC.

The chain links TRBV5-4 to TRBJ2-2; 9 nucleotides agree with TRBD2. This CDR3 region has 18 residues. CDR1 is SGHNT, CDR2 YYREEE, per germline (reference sequence). V lost 0 bases, J lost 4 bases, and 10 bases stayed unmatched. CDR3 in amino acids: CASSLDVMTSGSTGELFF. DNA for the CDR3: TGTGCCAGCAGCTTGGATGTGATGACTAGCGGATCCACCGGGGAGCTGTTTTTT.

V gene TRBV5-4 combines with J gene TRBJ2-3; possible D gene TRBD1, 6 bases. This CDR3 contains 18 residues. Trimming shortened V by 0 bases and J by 2 bases, and 19 bases separated the two germline ends. Per the germline V gene, CDR1 is SGHNT and CDR2 is YYREEE (reference sequence). CDR3 region: CASSLDRDTLLLTDTQYF. The CDR3, as DNA: TGTGCCAGCAGCTTGGATCGGGACACACTCCTCCTCACAGATACGCAGTATTTT. Full variable domain (remainder filled in from reference TRBV5-4 and TRBJ2-3): ETGVTQSPTHLIKTRGQQVTLRCSSQSGHNTVSWYQQALGQGPQFIFQYYREEENGRGNFPPRFSGLQFPNYSSELNVNALELDDSALYLCASSLDRDTLLLTDTQYFGPGTRLTVL.

The chain couples TRBV25-1 to TRBJ1-4; 8 nucleotides agree with TRBD1. CDR3 length: 15 amino acids. The V and J ends lost 4 bases and 7 bases, in that order; junction bases with no gene match: 8. The germline CDR1 and CDR2 sequences are MGHDK and SYGVNS. The CDR3 protein is CASSGDRGGGEKLFF. Here the CDR3 DNA reads TGTGCCAGCAGTGGTGACAGGGGCGGTGGTGAAAAACTGTTTTTT.

The rearrangement joins TRBV14 to TRBJ1-3; D unresolved. Per germline, CDR1 SGHDN and CDR2 FVKESK. The CDR3 is made up of 13 amino acids. V was shortened by 2 bases and J by 6 bases, with 8 bases between the two germline ends. The DNA for the CDR3 is TGTGCCAGCAGCCAAAACAGCCCAAACACCATATATTTT. This gives the protein CASSQNSPNTIYF.

J is TRBJ1-6 and V is TRBV19; weak D call: TRBD1 (6 bases). Deletions cut 3 bases from V and 7 bases from J, with 13 bases between. CDR3 size: 15 residues. Per germline, CDR1 LNHDA and CDR2 SQIVND (reference sequence). The CDR3 region is CASSIRQARNSPLHF. In nucleotides, the CDR3 is TGTGCCAGTAGTATTAGACAGGCGAGAAATTCACCCCTCCACTTT.

The V call is TRBV6-5, the J call TRBJ2-1; 14 nucleotides agree with TRBD2. The CDR3 is 15 residues long. V lost 7 bases and J lost 7; bases outside the gene matches: 6. CDR1 and CDR2 (germline): MNHEY, SVGAGI. The CDR3 DNA sequence: TGTGCCAGCACCCAAGGGACTAGCGGGAGAAATGAGCAGTTCTTC. Translation gives CASTQGTSGRNEQFF.

V gene TRBV9 combines with J gene TRBJ1-3; TRBD1 is a possible D gene (6 bases). There are 15 residues in the CDR3. Germline V CDR1 and CDR2: SGDLS, YYNGEE. V was clipped by 4 bases and J by 2 bases, with 13 bases between them. The CDR3 sequence: CASSTQGGAGNTIYF. CDR3 bases: TGTGCCAGCAGCACCCAAGGGGGGGCTGGAAACACCATATATTTT.

The chain recombines TRBV5-1 with TRBJ1-1; 8 positions agree with TRBD1. CDR1 is SGHRS and CDR2 is YFSETQ in the germline V gene. J was trimmed by 0 bases and V by 3 bases; bases with no gene match: 1. The CDR3 contains 14 residues. This CDR3 is CASSWTGLNTEAFF. The CDR3 DNA is TGCGCCAGCAGCTGGACAGGGCTGAACACTGAAGCTTTCTTT.